The sample holds a few counts of the clone carrying this T cell receptor beta chain. The sort gate was single viable CD3+CD4+CD8-CD45RO+ cells for memory CD4+ T cells. The method was immunoSEQ multiplex PCR; TCRdb's version includes in-frame clones alone and lacks a portion of them. The repertoire includes about 61,000 clones, about three quarters of them detected once, and 0.53% sits in the top ten. The sample is drawn from a study of memory CD4+ T cells and cytomegalovirus serostatus. This CDR3 is 18 amino acids long. From germline, CDR1 is LGHNA and CDR2 YSLEER. The V end lost 0 bases, the J end lost 3 bases, and 15 bases lay between the germline ends.

Sequenced sample: memory CD4+ T cells from blood. V is TRBV4-3 and J is TRBJ2-6, with D perhaps matching TRBD2 (5 bases). The clonotype comes from an adult in good health and CMV-seronegative. Some clones in this sample may be carry-over from other donors' samples. The CDR3 region has the DNA TGCGCCAGCAGCCAAGACCTTCGGACGGGAAATGGGGCCAACGTCCTGACTTTC. Protein product: CASSQDLRTGNGANVLTF.